These 25 T cell receptor beta chains came from one sample sequenced in a study of cytomegalovirus exposure and HLA in healthy donors. Researchers ran the PCR with 60 Vbeta and 13 Jbeta primers. Profiling relied on immunoSEQ multiplex PCR, and the TCRdb table lists in-frame clones only, not all of them. The table records roughly 160,000 clones, about 83% of them present only once. Sequencing was done on a sample of PBMCs. The receptors shown here come from a woman aged 25 to 39 in good health and CMV-seronegative.

The V call is TRBV5-1, the J call TRBJ2-7, with TRBD1 identical over 9 bases. Trimming cost V 3 bases and J 2 bases; bases outside gene matches: 6. The germline V gene has CDR1 SGHRS and CDR2 YFSETQ. The CDR3 runs 15 residues. The CDR3 region is CASSSGTGNAYEQYF. DNA for the CDR3: TGCGCCAGCAGCTCCGGGACAGGGAACGCCTACGAGCAGTACTTC.

The chain uses TRBV6-1 and TRBJ2-2; 7 positions agree with TRBD2. The CDR3 totals 15 residues. J was trimmed by 0 bases and V by 8 bases; bases with no gene match: 6. Looked up from germline, CDR1 is MNHNS and CDR2 is SASEGT. The CDR3 bases are TGTGCCAGCGGCCAACTAGCGCCGAACACCGGGGAGCTGTTTTTT. This gives the protein CASGQLAPNTGELFF.

The chain has TRBV6-1 and TRBJ2-1; D remains unclear. Trimming left V 2 bases short and J 5 bases short, with 4 bases between. Per the germline V gene, CDR1 is MNHNS and CDR2 is SASEGT. The CDR3 consists of 12 residues. CDR3 sequence reads: CASSETNNEQFF. The CDR3 DNA is TGTGCCAGCAGTGAAACAAACAATGAGCAGTTCTTC.

The rearrangement joins TRBV7-2 to TRBJ2-5; a possible D gene is TRBD1 (5 bases). CDR1 SGHTA and CDR2 FQGNSA come from the germline V gene. Trimming cost V 1 base and J 2 bases, with 11 bases left between them. This CDR3 has 15 residues. The CDR3 reads CASSLDKGRQETQYF. Written as DNA, the CDR3 is TGTGCCAGCAGCTTAGATAAGGGGCGGCAAGAGACCCAGTACTTC.

The rearrangement links TRBV18 to TRBJ1-1; D remains unclear. CDR1 and CDR2 (germline): KGHSH, LQKENI. Trimming removed 3 bases at V and 1 base at J, with 12 bases between. The CDR3 length is 15 residues. CDR3 region: CASSPQVKPNTEAFF. In DNA, the CDR3 is TGTGCCAGCTCACCTCAGGTCAAGCCGAACACTGAAGCTTTCTTT.

The sample holds one count of this clone. The chain carries TRBV5-1 and TRBJ2-1, with 11 bases matching TRBD2. V shed 4 bases, J shed 4 bases, and the junction held 4 bases outside the gene matches. The CDR3 is made up of 15 amino acids. Germline V lookup: CDR1 SGHRS, CDR2 YFSETQ. DNA of the CDR3: TGCGCCAGCAGCCCAACTAGCGGGGGTTACAATGAGCAGTTCTTC. Translation: CASSPTSGGYNEQFF.

The rearrangement joins TRBV29-1 to TRBJ2-2; 10 positions agree with TRBD1. The V gene's germline CDR1 is SQVTM and CDR2 ANQGSEA. The CDR3 contains 15 residues. Trimming cost V 0 bases and J 8 bases; bases outside gene matches: 6. CDR3 in amino acids: CSVEDRDRGLGELFF. The CDR3 DNA follows: TGCAGCGTTGAAGATCGGGACAGGGGTTTGGGGGAGCTGTTTTTT.

The chain couples TRBV9 to TRBJ2-1; D gene unclear. This CDR3 is built from 12 residues. Trimming left V 7 bases short and J 3 bases short, with 8 bases between. CDR1 and CDR2 (germline): SGDLS, YYNGEE. For the CDR3, the DNA is TGTGCCAGCGGGCGAAGCTACAATGAGCAGTTCTTC. This codes for CASGRSYNEQFF.

The J gene is TRBJ2-7, the V gene TRBV9; 10 bases are shared with TRBD1. The germline CDR1 and CDR2 sequences are SGDLS and YYNGEE. V lost 3 bases, J lost 9 bases, and 3 bases stayed unmatched. The CDR3 has 12 amino acids. CDR3 sequence reads: CASSGQGAWQYF. The CDR3 DNA reads TGTGCCAGCAGCGGACAGGGGGCTTGGCAGTACTTC.

The genes are TRBV7-9 and TRBJ2-7, with 9 positions matching TRBD2. This CDR3 is built from 15 residues. V was clipped by 5 bases and J by 0 bases; unmatched bases: 5. Germline-derived CDR1 and CDR2 are SEHNR and FQNEAQ (reference sequence). CDR3 nucleotide sequence: TGTGCCAGCAGCCCGTTAGCGGGGGCCTCCTACGAGCAGTACTTC. It is translated as CASSPLAGASYEQYF.

The J gene is TRBJ1-1, the V gene TRBV27; D may be TRBD1 (5 bases). The CDR3 runs 15 residues. Germline CDR1 reads MNHEY; CDR2 reads SMNVEV (reference sequence). Trimming left V 3 bases short and J 0 bases short, with 11 bases between. The CDR3 sequence: CASSFSGVMNTEAFF. In nucleotides, the CDR3 is TGTGCCAGCAGTTTCTCGGGGGTAATGAACACTGAAGCTTTCTTT.

This chain uses TRBV5-1 with TRBJ2-1; TRBD2 matches at 9 bases. Germline lookup yields CDR1 SGHRS and CDR2 YFSETQ. The V segment lost 4 bases and the J segment 2 bases; nucleotides outside the gene matches: 10. CDR3 length equals 17 residues. In nucleotides, the CDR3 is TGCGCCAGCAGCCAGAGGGGGGCGGGGGGGACCTACAATGAGCAGTTCTTC. As protein: CASSQRGAGGTYNEQFF.

This clone was counted a few times. This chain links TRBV6-6 with TRBJ2-7; perhaps TRBD2 as D (5 bases). The germline V and J ends were trimmed by 5 bases and 5 bases, with 16 bases remaining between them. This CDR3 has 14 amino acids. Germline CDR1 MNHNY, CDR2 SVGAGI (reference sequence). CDR3 in amino acids: CASSPRLYFNEQYF. CDR3 DNA sequence: TGTGCCAGCAGTCCACGACTATATTTCAACGAGCAGTACTTC.

This chain joins TRBV27 and TRBJ2-7; 9 positions agree with TRBD2. This CDR3 is built from 15 residues. Per germline, CDR1 MNHEY and CDR2 SMNVEV (reference sequence). V lost 4 bases, J lost 2 bases, and 6 bases stayed unmatched. CDR3 nucleotide sequence: TGTGCCAGCAGTTCGCTAGCGGGATTAGCCTACGAGCAGTACTTC. Protein: CASSSLAGLAYEQYF.

The chain combines TRBV7-8 with TRBJ2-7; TRBD2 agrees at 8 bases. The CDR3 is 15 residues long. Looked up from germline, CDR1 is SGHVS and CDR2 is FQNEAQ. The ends lost 5 bases at V and 7 bases at J; junction bases unmatched: 13. CDR3: CASSPEAGDSLEQYF. The CDR3, as DNA: TGTGCCAGCAGCCCAGAAGCGGGAGACTCTTTAGAGCAGTACTTC.

The chain joins TRBV9 to TRBJ2-5; TRBD1 matches at 8 bases. Germline assignment: CDR1 SGDLS and CDR2 YYNGEE. The V and J ends lost 0 bases and 1 base, in that order; junction bases with no gene match: 2. The CDR3 is 15 amino acids. In DNA, the CDR3 is TGTGCCAGCAGCGTAGCCGGGACAGGCCAAGAGACCCAGTACTTC. Protein: CASSVAGTGQETQYF.

The J gene is TRBJ2-7, the V gene TRBV6-1; tentatively, D is TRBD1 (6 bases). Germline CDR1 MNHNS, CDR2 SASEGT. This CDR3 spans 12 amino acids. Trimming left V 7 bases short and J 6 bases short, with 13 bases between. This chain's CDR3 is CASITGKVEQYF. CDR3 nucleotides: TGTGCCAGCATCACAGGGAAGGTCGAGCAGTACTTC.

This clone was observed once. This chain joins TRBV5-1 and TRBJ2-7, with TRBD1 identical over 9 bases. The CDR3 is 14 residues long. V trimming: 4 bases; J trimming: 9 bases; junction bases outside the gene matches: 11. Germline-derived CDR1 and CDR2 are SGHRS and YFSETQ. This CDR3 is CASSPSGQGMRQYF. CDR3 nucleotides: TGCGCCAGCAGCCCATCGGGACAGGGTATGCGGCAGTACTTC.

The chain combines TRBV19 with TRBJ1-5; 8 positions match TRBD1. After removal of 1 base from V and 3 bases from J, the junction contained 2 bases not matched to a gene. Per germline, CDR1 LNHDA and CDR2 SQIVND (reference sequence). The CDR3 extends over 15 amino acids. CDR3 region: CASSIGTGPNQPQHF. Written as DNA, the CDR3 is TGTGCCAGTAGTATAGGGACAGGGCCCAATCAGCCCCAGCATTTT.

This CDR3 is CASRPRDRKKKLFF. For the CDR3, the DNA is TGTGCCAGCAGACCCCGGGACAGAAAGAAAAAACTGTTTTTT. The V and J genes are TRBV2 and TRBJ1-4; TRBD1 matches at 7 bases. This CDR3 has 14 amino acids. The V gene's germline CDR1 is SNHLY and CDR2 FYNNEI. After removal of 6 bases from V and 9 bases from J, the junction contained 10 bases not matched to a gene.

The J gene is TRBJ2-1, the V gene TRBV14, with TRBD2 identical over 12 bases. Germline assignment: CDR1 SGHDN and CDR2 FVKESK. V was pared by 4 bases and J by 5 bases, with 3 bases of the junction left unmatched. CDR3 length: 15 amino acids. The CDR3 DNA sequence: TGTGCCAGCAGCCCGCTAGCGGGAGGGAACAATGAGCAGTTCTTC. Translating it yields CASSPLAGGNNEQFF.

This sequence joins TRBV9 and TRBJ1-6; D is ambiguous. Germline CDR1 is SGDLS and CDR2 is YYNGEE. The germline V and J ends were trimmed by 2 bases and 8 bases, with 11 bases remaining between them. This CDR3 is 14 amino acids long. CDR3 protein: CASSVWGEDSPLHF. In DNA, the CDR3 is TGTGCCAGCAGCGTCTGGGGAGAGGATTCACCCCTCCACTTT.

The chain has TRBV7-9 and TRBJ2-5, with a weak D call TRBD1 (6 bases). CDR1 and CDR2 (germline): SEHNR, FQNEAQ (reference sequence). V was shortened by 6 bases and J by 5 bases, with 13 bases between the two germline ends. This CDR3 has 13 amino acids. Here the CDR3 DNA reads TGTGCCAGCAGACCAACAGGGTCGGAGACCCAGTACTTC. This sequence encodes CASRPTGSETQYF.

The chain couples TRBV29-1 to TRBJ2-3, with 7 bases fitting TRBD2. Germline assignment: CDR1 SQVTM and CDR2 ANQGSEA. The CDR3 has 14 residues. Unmatched junction bases numbered 3, after V lost 0 bases and J lost 3 bases. CDR3 DNA: TGCAGCGTTGAAGATGAAGCGGGGACAGATACGCAGTATTTT. Residues: CSVEDEAGTDTQYF.

The chain is built from TRBV2 and TRBJ1-4, with 7 bases identical to TRBD1. This CDR3 contains 13 residues. CDR1 is SNHLY, CDR2 FYNNEI, per germline. V lost 7 bases, J lost 5 bases, and 4 bases stayed unmatched. The CDR3 DNA reads as TGTGCCAGCAATTTGGACAGGAATGAAAAACTGTTTTTT. This sequence encodes CASNLDRNEKLFF.